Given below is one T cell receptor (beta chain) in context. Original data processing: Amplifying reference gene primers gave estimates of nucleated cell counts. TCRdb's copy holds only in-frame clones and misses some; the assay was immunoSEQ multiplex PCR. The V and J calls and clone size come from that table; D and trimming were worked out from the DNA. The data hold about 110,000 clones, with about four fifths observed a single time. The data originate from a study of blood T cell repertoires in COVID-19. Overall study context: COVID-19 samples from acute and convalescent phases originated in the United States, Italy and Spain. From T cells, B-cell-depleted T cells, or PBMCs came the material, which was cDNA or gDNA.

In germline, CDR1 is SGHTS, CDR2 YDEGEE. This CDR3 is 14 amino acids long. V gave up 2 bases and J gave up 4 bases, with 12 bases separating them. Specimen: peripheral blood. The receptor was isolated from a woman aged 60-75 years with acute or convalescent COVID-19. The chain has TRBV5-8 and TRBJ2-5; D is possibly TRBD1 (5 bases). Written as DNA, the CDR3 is TGTGCCAGCAGCTTTTTTTCAGGGATAGAGACCCAGTACTTC. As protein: CASSFFSGIETQYF.